This TCR beta chain emerged from a study of T cells after yellow fever vaccination. Worth noting for this clonotype: As yet, its antigen is unknown.

The study made its TCR cDNA through 5'RACE template switching. That step introduced a universal primer site along with UMIs. TCRdb fed the 5' RACE reads into MiXCR, producing one record per CDR3 protein. This sample has around 530,000 distinct CDR3 sequences; about 17% occur once, and the top ten carry 17%. Study-wide points: Among primary-vaccination clones, most reappeared after the booster, at just under 98% for CD4 and around 90% for CD8.

This CDR3 is 14 amino acids long. Trimming stripped 6 bases from V and 3 bases from J, with 12 bases between. CDR1 DFQATT and CDR2 SNEGSKA come from the germline V gene (reference sequence). V usage is TRBV20-1 and J usage is TRBJ2-6, with TRBD1 as a possible D gene (5 bases). Here the sequenced sample was PBMCs, taken less than 6 days after the first yellow fever vaccination. The clonotype comes from a man aged 18 to 30 who received the YFV17D yellow fever vaccine. The DNA for the CDR3 is TGCAGTGCCCTTGGACACCTTGGGGCCAACGTCCTGACTTTC. Protein: CSALGHLGANVLTF.